This T cell receptor (beta chain) was captured in a study of blood T cells in healthy people across ages. At the level of the study: About one barcoded TCR beta cDNA was captured per two T cells.

V lost 1 base, J lost 6 bases, and 4 bases stayed unmatched. Per germline, CDR1 LGHNA and CDR2 YSLEER. The CDR3 extends over 16 amino acids. Using a J-beta primer mix together with a sample-barcoded 5' primer, a second PCR was run for roughly 6 to 11 cycles. TCRdb re-derived calls from the 5' RACE reads in MiXCR, one entry per CDR3 protein. The sample holds about 800,000 distinct CDR3 sequences, 55% to 70% seen once. On this clonotype: Antigen specificity is unknown.

Study-wide findings and caveats: Among T cells, TCR beta diversity per million cells dropped roughly linearly as age rose. Investigators treated diversity estimates from one million T cells as underestimates. More naive CD4+ cells and higher diversity were found in long-lived than in aged donors.

The chain uses TRBV4-3 and TRBJ2-1; 12 nucleotides line up with TRBD2. Input material: blood. The TCR comes from a man in his thirties or forties in good health. The CDR3: CASSQGTSGNFNEQFF. Written as DNA, the CDR3 is TGCGCCAGCAGCCAAGGGACTAGCGGGAACTTCAATGAGCAGTTCTTC.